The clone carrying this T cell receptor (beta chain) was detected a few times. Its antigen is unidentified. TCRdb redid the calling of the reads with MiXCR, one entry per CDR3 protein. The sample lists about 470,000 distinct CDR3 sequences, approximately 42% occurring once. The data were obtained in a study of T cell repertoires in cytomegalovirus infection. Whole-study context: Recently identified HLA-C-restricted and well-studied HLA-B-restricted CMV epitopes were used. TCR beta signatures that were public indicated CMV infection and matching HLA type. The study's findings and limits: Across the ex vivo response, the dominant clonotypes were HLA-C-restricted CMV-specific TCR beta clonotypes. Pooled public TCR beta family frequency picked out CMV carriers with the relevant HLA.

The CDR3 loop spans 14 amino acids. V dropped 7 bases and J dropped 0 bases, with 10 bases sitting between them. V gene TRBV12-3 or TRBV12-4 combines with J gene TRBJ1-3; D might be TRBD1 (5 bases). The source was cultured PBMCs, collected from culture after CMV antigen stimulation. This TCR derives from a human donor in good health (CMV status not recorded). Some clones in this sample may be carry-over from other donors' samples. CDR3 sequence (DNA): TGTGCCAGCACCCCAGGGACCTCTGGAAACACCATATATTTT. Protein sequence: CASTPGTSGNTIYF.